Below are 22 T cell receptor beta chains sequenced from a single sample in a study of blood T cell repertoires in COVID-19. Generated by immunoSEQ multiplex PCR, the TCRdb table keeps only in-frame clones and is missing some. The sample shows about 170,000 clones, roughly 81% of them seen only once. Input material: peripheral blood. The receptors were sampled from an elderly woman with COVID-19, enrolled during active disease.

The V call is TRBV5-4, the J call TRBJ2-7; 12 bases map to TRBD2. There are 15 residues in the CDR3. Germline lookup yields CDR1 SGHNT and CDR2 YYREEE (reference sequence). J lost 2 bases, V lost 5 bases, and 5 bases had no gene match. CDR3 loop: CASSAGLAGTYEQYF. In DNA, the CDR3 is TGTGCCAGCAGTGCTGGACTAGCGGGAACCTACGAGCAGTACTTC.

The J gene is TRBJ2-2, the V gene TRBV6-5; a weak D match, TRBD1 (6 bases). CDR3 length equals 12 residues. The germline CDR1 and CDR2 sequences are MNHEY and SVGAGI. Deletions cut 11 bases from V and 1 base from J, with 8 bases between. The CDR3 loop is CAGTLNTGELFF. CDR3 nucleotide sequence: TGTGCCGGGACATTGAACACCGGGGAGCTGTTTTTT.

The chain employs TRBV18 and TRBJ2-6, with no clear D. Trimming pared 4 bases from V and 0 bases from J, leaving 10 bases between. Germline V CDR1 and CDR2: KGHSH, LQKENI. The CDR3 is 16 residues long. CDR3 protein: CASSLIPVSGANVLTF. The CDR3 bases are TGTGCCAGCTCACTCATCCCGGTCTCTGGGGCCAACGTCCTGACTTTC.

The genes are TRBV30 and TRBJ2-1, with 9 bases lining up with TRBD2. Trimming took 0 bases from V and 1 from J; bases not matched to a gene: 4. The CDR3 spans 16 residues. The germline V gene has CDR1 GTSNPN and CDR2 SVGIG (reference sequence). The CDR3 nucleotides are TGTGCCTGGAGTGTAGGCGGGGGGGCATCCTACAATGAGCAGTTCTTC. The encoded protein is CAWSVGGGASYNEQFF.

The chain couples TRBV3-1 (or the pseudogene TRBV3-2) to TRBJ2-7, with 7 bases identical to TRBD1. The CDR3 runs 15 residues. The germline V gene encodes CDR1 LGHDT and CDR2 YNNKEL (reference sequence). Losses at the gene ends were 3 bases for V and 4 bases for J; bases not matched to a gene: 9. The CDR3 loop reads CASSHRRQGGYEQYF. The CDR3 DNA follows: TGTGCCAGCAGCCATCGAAGACAGGGTGGGTACGAGCAGTACTTC.

The chain links TRBV7-9 to TRBJ1-1; a possible D gene is TRBD1 (5 bases). This CDR3 spans 14 amino acids. Trimming shortened V by 4 bases and J by 0 bases, and 9 bases separated the two germline ends. The V gene's germline CDR1 is SEHNR and CDR2 FQNEAQ (reference sequence). Here the CDR3 reads CASSSGGMNTEAFF. The CDR3 coding sequence is TGTGCCAGCAGCTCCGGGGGAATGAACACTGAAGCTTTCTTT.

The chain employs TRBV11-2 and TRBJ2-1; 9 bases map to TRBD2. CDR1 and CDR2 (germline): SGHAT, FQNNGV. The CDR3 runs 16 residues. V was pared by 2 bases and J by 4 bases, with 6 bases of the junction left unmatched. The CDR3 region has the DNA TGTGCCAGCAGCTTATTAATGGCGGGGGGGTACAATGAGCAGTTCTTC. Protein: CASSLLMAGGYNEQFF.

The chain recombines TRBV5-4 with TRBJ1-4; possibly TRBD1 for D (5 bases). The CDR3 is 15 residues long. Germline CDR1 and CDR2: SGHNT and YYREEE (reference sequence). V was clipped by 4 bases and J by 1 base, with 11 bases between them. The CDR3 DNA is TGTGCCAGCAGCCGGGACTCTCAAACTAATGAAAAACTGTTTTTT. Translation gives CASSRDSQTNEKLFF. Together with reference TRBV5-4 and TRBJ1-4, the CDR3 gives the full variable domain: ETGVTQSPTHLIKTRGQQVTLRCSSQSGHNTVSWYQQALGQGPQFIFQYYREEENGRGNFPPRFSGLQFPNYSSELNVNALELDDSALYLCASSRDSQTNEKLFFGSGTQLSVL.

The V and J genes are TRBV5-8 and TRBJ2-7; 8 bases align to TRBD1. Trimming removed 4 bases from V and 2 bases from J; junction bases left unmatched: 5. This CDR3 is built from 14 residues. Per the germline V gene, CDR1 is SGHTS and CDR2 is YDEGEE. The CDR3: CASSRQGKTYEQYF. CDR3 nucleotide sequence: TGTGCCAGCAGCAGACAGGGGAAGACCTACGAGCAGTACTTC.

V gene TRBV3-1 (or the pseudogene TRBV3-2) combines with J gene TRBJ1-5; D call uncertain. Trimming pared 1 base from V and 0 bases from J, leaving 4 bases between. There are 14 residues in the CDR3. In germline, CDR1 is LGHDT, CDR2 YNNKEL (reference sequence). The DNA for the CDR3 is TGTGCCAGCAGCCAAGTCCATAGCAATCAGCCCCAGCATTTT. Translated, it gives CASSQVHSNQPQHF.

V and J are TRBV3-1 (or the pseudogene TRBV3-2) and TRBJ2-7, with 7 bases that match TRBD1. Trimming cost V 1 base and J 2 bases; bases outside gene matches: 2. This CDR3 is 14 amino acids long. The germline V gene has CDR1 LGHDT and CDR2 YNNKEL (reference sequence). The CDR3 loop is CASSQAQGAYEQYF. CDR3 nucleotide sequence: TGTGCCAGCAGCCAAGCCCAGGGGGCCTACGAGCAGTACTTC.

This chain links TRBV24-1 with TRBJ2-3; TRBD2 aligns across 9 bases. V dropped 3 bases and J dropped 5; count of bases not matched to a gene: 5. Germline V gene data show CDR1 as KGHDR and CDR2 as SFDVKD. This CDR3 has 15 amino acids. The DNA of the CDR3 is TGTGCCACCAGTGATCCCCGGACTAGCGTAGATACGCAGTATTTT. Translation gives CATSDPRTSVDTQYF.

The V gene is TRBV11-1, the J gene TRBJ1-2; TRBD1 agrees at 7 bases. The germline V gene has CDR1 SGHAT and CDR2 FQDESV (reference sequence). This CDR3 spans 13 amino acids. With 1 base clipped from V and 8 bases from J, the junction kept 4 bases outside the gene matches. CDR3 in DNA: TGTGCCAGCAGCTTAGACAGGGGAGGAGGCTACACCTTC. Protein: CASSLDRGGGYTF.

V gene TRBV28 combines with J gene TRBJ2-7; 7 bases align to TRBD2. V was pared by 6 bases and J by 6 bases, with 14 bases of the junction left unmatched. Germline V gene data show CDR1 as MDHEN and CDR2 as SYDVKM. This CDR3 is built from 15 residues. The CDR3 DNA reads as TGTGCCAGCAGCCCCACGGGGGGAGGCTCAATCGAGCAGTACTTC. Translated, it gives CASSPTGGGSIEQYF.

V gene TRBV10-2 combines with J gene TRBJ2-7, with 8 bases aligning to TRBD2. The CDR3 covers 13 residues. The V segment lost 3 bases and the J segment 4 bases; nucleotides outside the gene matches: 2. Germline V gives CDR1 WSHSY, CDR2 SAAADI. The CDR3 reads CASSEAGVYEQYF. CDR3 nucleotide sequence: TGCGCCAGCAGTGAAGCGGGAGTTTACGAGCAGTACTTC.

The V call is TRBV4-2, the J call TRBJ2-7, with 7 bases lining up with TRBD2. The CDR3 consists of 17 residues. After removal of 0 bases from V and 0 bases from J, the junction contained 8 bases not matched to a gene. Germline loops: CDR1 LGHNA, CDR2 YNFKEQ. The CDR3 region is CASSQDLRRGSSYEQYF. DNA for the CDR3: TGTGCCAGCAGCCAAGATCTTAGGCGGGGGAGCTCCTACGAGCAGTACTTC.

This sequence joins TRBV2 and TRBJ2-7; D is unclear. V lost 7 bases to trimming and J lost 0 bases, with 10 bases between them. Germline V gene sequence: CDR1 SNHLY, CDR2 FYNNEI. The CDR3 contains 13 residues. The CDR3 nucleotides read TGTGCCAGCAAAGACACGTACTCCTACGAGCAGTACTTC. Its protein is CASKDTYSYEQYF.

Comments on this clone: Additional DNA sequences in this sample encode the identical CDR3. The V call is TRBV5-4, the J call TRBJ1-2; D may be TRBD1 (6 bases). Deletions cut 4 bases from V and 5 bases from J, with 9 bases between. This CDR3 region has 12 residues. Germline CDR1 reads SGHNT; CDR2 reads YYREEE (reference sequence). The CDR3 DNA reads as TGTGCCAGCAGCCCAGGGGATTATGGCTACACCTTC. Translation: CASSPGDYGYTF.

This clone was observed once. The rearrangement links TRBV7-9 to TRBJ1-4, with 11 nucleotides matching TRBD1. Germline V CDR1 and CDR2: SEHNR, FQNEAQ (reference sequence). Unmatched junction bases numbered 6, after V lost 5 bases and J lost 7 bases. This CDR3 contains 15 residues. The CDR3 sequence: CASSQGQGVGEKLFF. The CDR3 DNA reads as TGTGCCAGCAGCCAGGGACAGGGGGTTGGTGAAAAACTGTTTTTT.

V is TRBV10-2 and J is TRBJ1-6; D may be TRBD1 (5 bases). V was clipped by 9 bases and J by 7 bases, with 22 bases between them. CDR3 size: 16 residues. Per germline, CDR1 WSHSY and CDR2 SAAADI. In DNA form, the CDR3 reads TGCGCCAGTCCGCGGCGGGTTCCGGGGGACAATTCACCCCTCCACTTT. As protein: CASPRRVPGDNSPLHF.

The chain combines TRBV12-5 with TRBJ2-6; possible D gene TRBD1, 6 bases. Trimming left V 6 bases short and J 2 bases short, with 14 bases between. This CDR3 spans 16 amino acids. Germline V gene data show CDR1 as LGHNT and CDR2 as FRNRAP. The CDR3 DNA follows: TGTGCTAGTGGGATTAACAGGGTTGCTGGGGCCAACGTCCTGACTTTC. It translates to CASGINRVAGANVLTF.

This clone was counted between two and nine times. The V call is TRBV6-5, the J call TRBJ2-1; perhaps TRBD2 as D (5 bases). V shed 4 bases and J shed 0 bases, with 13 bases lying between them. There are 16 residues in the CDR3. Germline loops: CDR1 MNHEY, CDR2 SVGAGI. For the CDR3, the DNA is TGTGCCAGCAGTTCCCTAACTAGACTCTCCTACAATGAGCAGTTCTTC. Its translation is CASSSLTRLSYNEQFF.